The TCR beta chain under discussion was sequenced for a study of CD8 T cells in ankylosing spondylitis. The CDR3 is made up of 13 amino acids. Trimming left V 2 bases short and J 7 bases short, with 9 bases between. This clonotype was observed many times. Its antigen is undetermined. TCRdb analysed the 5' RACE reads with MiXCR anew, one entry per CDR3 protein. Of under 150,000 distinct CDR3 sequences in the sample, about an eighth were seen once. Broader study findings: Made up of 7 to 9 highly homologous variants, a TCR beta motif appeared characteristic of ankylosing spondylitis blood. Disease-linked clones were reportedly significantly enriched in matched ankylosing spondylitis synovial fluid.

J is TRBJ1-5 and V is TRBV12-3 or TRBV12-4; D is uncertain. Sequencing input: blood, either unsorted or a sorted T cell fraction (not recorded which). The TCR sequence derives from a female donor with ankylosing spondylitis or in good health (not recorded which). The CDR3 DNA follows: TGTGCCAGCAGTTTACAGACCGGGCAGCCCCAGCATTTT. It codes for CASSLQTGQPQHF.